One sample yielded the 30 T cell receptor beta chains listed below, sequenced in a study of blood T cell repertoires in COVID-19 (dated by TCRdb to about 2020). Receptors were amplified or captured by the immunoSEQ multiplex PCR assay. This is the immuneACCESS table as TCRdb keeps it, with only in-frame sequences that have V and J called. A part of the clones is gone; compared with another copy, unresolved V genes explain less than half, and the rest is unexplained. Recorded for this sample are roughly 140,000 clones; 65% to 85% of them occurred a single time. The ten biggest clones cover over 8.5% of the sample. The sequenced material came from peripheral blood. Receptor source: a man aged 50 to 59 with active or convalescent COVID-19.

The rearrangement links TRBV7-9 to TRBJ2-1, with 7 bases matching TRBD2. This CDR3 contains 15 residues. Germline loops: CDR1 SEHNR, CDR2 FQNEAQ (reference sequence). V was clipped by 6 bases and J by 2 bases; unmatched bases: 7. The CDR3 bases are TGTGCCAGCAGAACGCGGGAGTCCCCCTACAATGAGCAGTTCTTC. Translated: CASRTRESPYNEQFF.

The CDR3: CSASLAGGETQYF. The DNA for the CDR3 is TGCAGTGCTAGTCTAGCGGGAGGGGAGACCCAGTACTTC. The genes are TRBV20-1 and TRBJ2-5; 12 bases fit TRBD2. The CDR3 runs 13 residues. Germline assignment: CDR1 DFQATT and CDR2 SNEGSKA (reference sequence). Trimming took 3 bases from V and 5 from J; bases not matched to a gene: 1.

The rearrangement joins TRBV6-6 to TRBJ1-5; 7 nucleotides agree with TRBD1. This CDR3 is 14 amino acids long. The V gene end was trimmed by 4 bases and the J gene end by 2 bases; junction bases not matched to a gene: 2. In germline, CDR1 is MNHNY, CDR2 SVGAGI (reference sequence). The CDR3 region is CASSFTGGNQPQHF. The CDR3 DNA is TGTGCCAGCAGTTTCACAGGGGGCAATCAGCCCCAGCATTTT.

This chain uses TRBV6-5 with TRBJ1-2, with 9 bases lining up with TRBD1. The J segment lost 4 bases and the V segment lost 6 bases, leaving 9 bases of the junction unmatched. The CDR3 has 15 residues. From germline, CDR1 is MNHEY and CDR2 SVGAGI. CDR3 sequence: CASRFGQGRIYGYTF. The DNA for the CDR3 is TGTGCCAGCAGATTCGGACAGGGGCGAATCTATGGCTACACCTTC.

CDR3 bases: TGTGCCAGTTGCACCGGGACAGGGCCCTACGAGCAGTACTTC. This encodes CASCTGTGPYEQYF. The chain employs TRBV19 and TRBJ2-7; 9 nucleotides agree with TRBD1. V lost 8 bases to trimming and J lost 2 bases; unmatched junction nucleotides: 7. The germline V gene encodes CDR1 LNHDA and CDR2 SQIVND (reference sequence). The CDR3 totals 14 residues.

The chain uses TRBV5-6 and TRBJ2-5; 7 nucleotides align to TRBD1. The CDR3 is 13 residues long. Trimming took 0 bases from V and 5 from J; bases not matched to a gene: 1. Germline lookup yields CDR1 SGHDT and CDR2 YYEEEE. CDR3 in amino acids: CASSLGRGETQYF. The CDR3 nucleotides are TGTGCCAGCAGCTTGGGCAGGGGGGAGACCCAGTACTTC.

The CDR3 nucleotides read TGTGCCAGCAGTGAATTGGGACAGGGGTCCAATGAGCAGTTCTTC. This sequence encodes CASSELGQGSNEQFF. V is TRBV6-1 and J is TRBJ2-1, with TRBD1 identical over 10 bases. The V gene's germline CDR1 is MNHNS and CDR2 SASEGT. The CDR3 length is 15 residues. The J segment lost 6 bases and the V segment lost 2 bases, leaving 4 bases of the junction unmatched.

The V and J genes are TRBV28 and TRBJ2-7; 11 positions match TRBD2. The CDR3 sequence is 15 residues long. Germline CDR1 MDHEN, CDR2 SYDVKM. J lost 2 bases, V lost 5 bases, and 5 bases had no gene match. In DNA, the CDR3 is TGTGCCAGCAGTCCGACTAGCGGGGACCCCTACGAGCAGTACTTC. It is translated as CASSPTSGDPYEQYF.

The chain has TRBV7-8 and TRBJ2-3; 8 bases map to TRBD1. Trimming at V came to 1 base and at J to 2 bases, leaving 8 bases not matched to a gene. The CDR3 runs to 17 residues. Germline lookup yields CDR1 SGHVS and CDR2 FQNEAQ. The CDR3 region is CASSLDDRGPHTDTQYF. For the CDR3, the DNA is TGTGCCAGCAGCTTAGACGACAGGGGACCCCACACAGATACGCAGTATTTT.

This chain links TRBV5-1 with TRBJ2-5; 9 nucleotides match TRBD2. The CDR3 runs 15 residues. J was trimmed by 3 bases and V by 0 bases; bases with no gene match: 3. Germline V gene lookup returns CDR1 SGHRS and CDR2 YFSETQ. The CDR3 DNA follows: TGCGCCAGCAGCTTGGATAGCGGGAGAGAAGAGACCCAGTACTTC. Translated: CASSLDSGREETQYF.

A word on this clone: The same CDR3 is also encoded by other DNA sequences in this sample. The chain carries TRBV27 and TRBJ2-3; maybe TRBD1 (5 bases). The germline gives CDR1 MNHEY, CDR2 SMNVEV (reference sequence). The V gene lost 1 base and the J gene lost 4 bases, with 6 bases spanning the gap. This CDR3 comprises 13 residues. CDR3 amino acids: CASSLLGADTQYF. CDR3 sequence (DNA): TGTGCCAGCAGTTTATTAGGGGCAGATACGCAGTATTTT.

The gene calls are TRBV9 and TRBJ2-1, with 10 bases aligning to TRBD2. Germline CDR1 reads SGDLS; CDR2 reads YYNGEE. This CDR3 is built from 17 residues. The ends lost 4 bases at V and 0 bases at J; junction bases unmatched: 7. In nucleotides, the CDR3 is TGTGCCAGCAGCACTTTGGGACTAGCGAGCTCCTACAATGAGCAGTTCTTC. Its translation is CASSTLGLASSYNEQFF.

The chain combines TRBV6-4 with TRBJ2-2, with 8 bases lining up with TRBD1. The CDR3 has 15 residues. V lost 6 bases to trimming and J lost 6 bases; unmatched junction nucleotides: 9. Germline lookup yields CDR1 MRHNA and CDR2 SNTAGT. The CDR3 DNA reads as TGTGCCAGCAGCAGACAGGGGCAGTATCCCGGGGAGCTGTTTTTT. This codes for CASSRQGQYPGELFF.

This clone showed up just a few times. This chain uses TRBV6-2 or TRBV6-3 with TRBJ2-2, with 7 nucleotides matching TRBD1. There are 19 residues in the CDR3. The germline gives CDR1 MNHEY, CDR2 SVGEGT. V shed 0 bases and J 2 bases; nucleotides not matched to a gene: 12. This CDR3 is CASSYSLDPGQLNTGELFF. As DNA, the CDR3 is TGTGCCAGCAGTTACTCATTAGACCCGGGACAGTTAAACACCGGGGAGCTGTTTTTT.

A few counts support this clone. This chain uses TRBV11-2 with TRBJ2-7; possible D gene TRBD1, 6 bases. Deletions cut 4 bases from V and 1 base from J, with 8 bases between. The CDR3 is made up of 13 amino acids. Germline V lookup: CDR1 SGHAT, CDR2 FQNNGV. For the CDR3, the DNA is TGTGCCAGCAGCTCCAGGGGTTCCTACGAGCAGTACTTC. Its translation is CASSSRGSYEQYF.

Only one count was recorded for this clone. For the CDR3, the DNA is TGTGCCATCACTAGCGGGAGCGAGGGTGAGCAGTTCTTC. Its translation: CAITSGSEGEQFF. The chain couples TRBV10-3 to TRBJ2-1, with TRBD2 identical over 10 bases. Germline lookup yields CDR1 ENHRY and CDR2 SYGVKD. J lost 9 bases, V lost 7 bases, and 6 bases had no gene match. CDR3 length equals 13 residues.

The CDR3 DNA reads as TGTGCCAGCAGCCCGACTAGCGGGGGCACAGATACGCAGTATTTT. The encoded protein is CASSPTSGGTDTQYF. The gene calls are TRBV7-8 and TRBJ2-3; TRBD2 aligns across 11 bases. V shed 5 bases, J shed 1 base, and the junction held 2 bases outside the gene matches. The CDR3 loop spans 15 amino acids. Germline V gene data show CDR1 as SGHVS and CDR2 as FQNEAQ.

This chain links TRBV7-9 with TRBJ2-1; 12 bases match TRBD2. CDR3 length: 18 amino acids. V lost 10 bases and J lost 6; bases outside the gene matches: 19. Germline V gene lookup returns CDR1 SEHNR and CDR2 FQNEAQ (reference sequence). CDR3 region: CATSPYLRLAGAGNEQFF. The CDR3 coding sequence is TGTGCCACCTCACCCTACTTACGACTAGCGGGAGCGGGCAATGAGCAGTTCTTC.

The gene calls are TRBV7-3 and TRBJ2-1; 7 bases are a match to TRBD2. V was clipped by 5 bases and J by 8 bases; unmatched bases: 15. The CDR3 is made up of 16 amino acids. In germline, CDR1 is SGHTA, CDR2 FQGTGA. CDR3 sequence (DNA): TGTGCCAGCAGCATCGAGGTGGTGACTAGCATGGATGAGCAGTTCTTC. The encoded protein is CASSIEVVTSMDEQFF.

The V gene is TRBV7-8, the J gene TRBJ1-6, with 7 bases matching TRBD1. Germline trimming cut 3 bases from V and 7 bases from J; bases unmatched to any gene: 9. This CDR3 has 16 residues. CDR1 SGHVS and CDR2 FQNEAQ come from the germline V gene. The CDR3 loop reads CASSFTTGTRNSPLHF. The CDR3 DNA sequence: TGTGCCAGCAGCTTTACGACAGGGACACGGAATTCACCCCTCCACTTT.

The chain is built from TRBV11-2 and TRBJ1-4; tentatively, D is TRBD1 (5 bases). Germline CDR1 SGHAT, CDR2 FQNNGV. V lost 3 bases to trimming and J lost 11 bases, with 13 bases between them. The CDR3 sequence is 13 residues long. The CDR3 region has the DNA TGTGCCAGCAGCTTGGGAGGGTGGGGGAAACTGTTTTTT. Amino acids: CASSLGGWGKLFF.

The chain couples TRBV13 to TRBJ1-6, with no clear D. Germline values: CDR1 PRHDT, CDR2 FYEKMQ (reference sequence). The CDR3 is made up of 13 amino acids. Trimming shortened V by 5 bases and J by 7 bases, and 9 bases separated the two germline ends. CDR3 DNA: TGTGCCAGCAGCGGCCGCCCGAATTCACCCCTCCACTTT. It yields the protein CASSGRPNSPLHF.

This chain links TRBV18 with TRBJ2-7; the D gene is possibly TRBD2 (6 bases). Germline loops: CDR1 KGHSH, CDR2 LQKENI. The length of the CDR3 is 12 residues. V was trimmed by 0 bases and J by 6 bases, leaving 6 bases between them. In DNA form, the CDR3 reads TGTGCCAGCTCACCACCAGCGGGCGAGCAGTACTTC. This gives the protein CASSPPAGEQYF.

The chain is built from TRBV18 and TRBJ2-7; 10 positions match TRBD2. V lost 3 bases, J lost 2 bases, and 7 bases stayed unmatched. The CDR3 is 16 residues long. Germline assignment: CDR1 KGHSH and CDR2 LQKENI. The CDR3 sequence: CASSPAPSGSPYEQYF. The CDR3 DNA reads TGTGCCAGCTCACCTGCCCCTAGCGGGAGTCCCTACGAGCAGTACTTC.

Worth noting for this clone: Other DNA sequences of this sample code for an identical CDR3. The V gene is TRBV9, the J gene TRBJ2-3, with 9 nucleotides matching TRBD1. The germline V gene has CDR1 SGDLS and CDR2 YYNGEE. Trimming took 2 bases from V and 3 from J; bases not matched to a gene: 1. This CDR3 spans 14 amino acids. In nucleotides, the CDR3 is TGTGCCAGCAGCGTCGGACAGGGGACAGATACGCAGTATTTT. It is translated as CASSVGQGTDTQYF.

The rearrangement links TRBV28 to TRBJ2-7; 9 bases align to TRBD1. From germline, CDR1 is MDHEN and CDR2 SYDVKM. Germline trimming cut 4 bases from V and 5 bases from J; bases unmatched to any gene: 9. This CDR3 spans 15 amino acids. The CDR3 reads CASSYLGDRDDEQYF. DNA of the CDR3: TGTGCCAGCAGTTACCTCGGGGACAGGGACGACGAGCAGTACTTC.

V and J are TRBV9 and TRBJ2-6; the D is unclear. V gave up 0 bases and J gave up 0 bases, with 7 bases separating them. Germline V gene lookup returns CDR1 SGDLS and CDR2 YYNGEE. The CDR3 totals 16 residues. CDR3 sequence reads: CASSVGAGSGANVLTF. The CDR3 DNA is TGTGCCAGCAGCGTAGGGGCAGGCTCTGGGGCCAACGTCCTGACTTTC. Complete variable domain (other parts from reference TRBV9 and TRBJ2-6): DSGVTQTPKHLITATGQRVTLRCSPRSGDLSVYWYQQSLDQGLQFLIQYYNGEERAKGNILERFSAQQFPDLHSELNLSSLELGDSALYFCASSVGAGSGANVLTFGAGSRLTVL.

The V gene is TRBV27, the J gene TRBJ2-3, with D perhaps matching TRBD2 (6 bases). Germline V gene sequence: CDR1 MNHEY, CDR2 SMNVEV (reference sequence). This CDR3 is built from 15 residues. V gave up 2 bases and J gave up 3 bases, with 12 bases separating them. CDR3 in DNA: TGTGCCAGCAGTTTAGGTCGGGAGTGGACAGATACGCAGTATTTT. This translates into CASSLGREWTDTQYF.

The V gene is TRBV28, the J gene TRBJ2-7, with D possibly being TRBD1 (6 bases). Germline V CDR1 and CDR2: MDHEN, SYDVKM. V was pared by 5 bases and J by 0 bases, with 14 bases between. This CDR3 comprises 15 residues. The chain's CDR3 is CASSPPQGISYEQYF. The DNA of the CDR3 is TGTGCCAGCAGTCCCCCGCAGGGGATCTCCTACGAGCAGTACTTC. Full variable domain (remainder filled in from reference TRBV28 and TRBJ2-7): DVKVTQSSRYLVKRTGEKVFLECVQDMDHENMFWYRQDPGLGLRLIYFSYDVKMKEKGDIPEGYSVSREKKERFSLILESASTNQTSMYLCASSPPQGISYEQYFGPGTRLTVT.

The V and J genes are TRBV11-2 and TRBJ1-6; maybe TRBD1 (6 bases). V lost 3 bases to trimming and J lost 13 bases, with 16 bases between them. This CDR3 region has 14 residues. The V gene's germline CDR1 is SGHAT and CDR2 FQNNGV. The CDR3 sequence is CASSFNGDNWPLHF. For the CDR3, the DNA is TGTGCCAGCAGCTTCAACGGGGACAATTGGCCCCTCCACTTT.